Shown below are 23 T cell receptor beta chains from a single sample sequenced in a study of beta chain features in type 1 diabetes. Study-level findings and limits: For Type 1 diabetes patients, all four CD4+ subsets carried TCRB CDR3s that were moderately but significantly shorter.

What was sequenced were expressed TCRB transcripts, since all of the isolated RNA had been reverse transcribed. Profiling relied on immunoSEQ multiplex PCR, and the TCRdb table lists in-frame clones only, not all of them. The profile covers around 160,000 clones, with 9% to 10% appearing a single time and about 0.7% taken by the ten largest. No antigen is known for these receptors. Source material: central memory CD4+ T cells from blood. These receptors all stem from a woman in her twenties or thirties with type 1 diabetes.

V usage is TRBV5-1 and J usage is TRBJ2-1; 14 bases line up with TRBD2. CDR3 length: 15 residues. Per germline, CDR1 SGHRS and CDR2 YFSETQ. V was clipped by 5 bases and J by 9 bases; unmatched bases: 7. CDR3 in DNA: TGCGCCAGCAGTAGGACCGGGACTAGCGGGGGTGAGCAGTTCTTC. This sequence encodes CASSRTGTSGGEQFF.

This clone was detected a few times. CDR3 DNA sequence: TGCAGCGTTGAAACTAGTTATTCCGGGGAGCTGTTTTTT. This sequence encodes CSVETSYSGELFF. The chain employs TRBV29-1 and TRBJ2-2; D is perhaps TRBD2 (5 bases). Germline loops: CDR1 SQVTM, CDR2 ANQGSEA. Trimming removed 2 bases at V and 6 bases at J, with 10 bases between. The CDR3 runs to 13 residues.

This sequence joins TRBV5-6 and TRBJ2-6; D is unclear. The CDR3 sequence is 15 residues long. Germline V gene lookup returns CDR1 SGHDT and CDR2 YYEEEE. The V end was cut by 4 bases, the J end by 0 bases, with 8 bases between. CDR3 loop: CASSPMASGANVLTF. DNA of the CDR3: TGTGCCAGCAGCCCGATGGCCTCTGGGGCCAACGTCCTGACTTTC.

The CDR3 nucleotides read TGCGCCAGCAGCCACGGTACGCCGGGGGGCTACGAGCAGTACTTC. Its protein product is CASSHGTPGGYEQYF. This chain uses TRBV4-1 with TRBJ2-7; 7 bases map to TRBD2. Germline values: CDR1 MGHRA, CDR2 YSYEKL. The CDR3 extends over 15 amino acids. Trimming removed 3 bases from V and 3 bases from J; junction bases left unmatched: 8.

In this sample, this clone turned up many times. This rearrangement joins TRBV19 to TRBJ2-4, with TRBD1 matching 7 bases. CDR1 is LNHDA and CDR2 is SQIVND in the germline V gene (reference sequence). This CDR3 is built from 12 residues. The V gene end was trimmed by 4 bases and the J gene end by 8 bases; junction bases not matched to a gene: 2. The CDR3 is CASSTTGYIQYF. DNA of the CDR3: TGTGCCAGTAGTACGACAGGGTACATTCAGTACTTC.

The chain employs TRBV6-6 and TRBJ1-2; 9 bases agree with TRBD1. The CDR3 totals 15 residues. Germline lookup yields CDR1 MNHNY and CDR2 SVGAGI (reference sequence). V trimming: 5 bases; J trimming: 2 bases; junction bases outside the gene matches: 6. The CDR3 loop reads CASSLNRGQNYGYTF. CDR3 DNA: TGTGCCAGCAGTCTTAACAGGGGGCAGAACTATGGCTACACCTTC.

This chain links TRBV7-8 with TRBJ1-2, with no clear D. The CDR3 length is 14 residues. The V gene lost 7 bases and the J gene lost 7 bases, with 19 bases spanning the gap. CDR1 is SGHVS, CDR2 FQNEAQ, per germline. The CDR3 nucleotides read TGTGCCAGCACCCCGAACCTCCAGGCTTCTGGCTACACCTTC. It codes for CASTPNLQASGYTF. Drawing the rest from reference TRBV7-8 and TRBJ1-2, the complete variable domain is GAGVSQSPRYKVAKRGQDVALRCDPISGHVSLFWYQQALGQGPEFLTYFQNEAQLDKSGLPSDRFFAERPEGSVSTLKIQRTQQEDSAVYLCASTPNLQASGYTFGSGTRLTVV.

This clone was observed a handful of times. The chain couples TRBV19 to TRBJ2-3; D remains unclear. V was cut by 4 bases and J by 2 bases, with 10 bases left in between. This CDR3 spans 14 amino acids. Germline CDR1 and CDR2: LNHDA and SQIVND (reference sequence). CDR3 nucleotide sequence: TGTGCCAGTAGTAAACAGCTAAACACAGATACGCAGTATTTT. This gives the protein CASSKQLNTDTQYF.

The chain uses TRBV19 and TRBJ2-7, with TRBD1 identical over 8 bases. The CDR3 totals 15 residues. J was trimmed by 2 bases and V by 3 bases; bases with no gene match: 6. Germline V gene data show CDR1 as LNHDA and CDR2 as SQIVND (reference sequence). The CDR3 bases are TGTGCCAGTAGTATTCAAGGACAGGGCACCTACGAGCAGTACTTC. Its translation is CASSIQGQGTYEQYF.

In this sample, this clone turned up a few times. The chain combines TRBV10-3 with TRBJ2-7; tentative D call: TRBD2 (5 bases). Germline CDR1 is ENHRY and CDR2 is SYGVKD. V lost 0 bases, J lost 4 bases, and 10 bases lay in between. CDR3 length: 14 residues. CDR3 amino acids: CAISESRRFYEQYF. DNA for the CDR3: TGTGCCATCAGTGAGTCTCGGAGGTTTTACGAGCAGTACTTC.

This clone was seen a few times. V and J are TRBV7-8 and TRBJ1-5; 10 positions agree with TRBD1. CDR3 size: 20 residues. Germline values: CDR1 SGHVS, CDR2 FQNEAQ. With V trimmed by 3 bases and J by 1 base, 15 bases remained unmatched. The CDR3 coding sequence is TGTGCCAGCAGCTTCTCCCGCAAGACAGGGGGCAGGGGGAGCAATCAGCCCCAGCATTTT. Protein product: CASSFSRKTGGRGSNQPQHF.

This clone was seen a few times. The chain links TRBV18 to TRBJ1-1, with TRBD1 identical over 9 bases. This CDR3 comprises 13 residues. Germline trimming cut 6 bases from V and 4 bases from J; bases unmatched to any gene: 3. Germline V gives CDR1 KGHSH, CDR2 LQKENI. The CDR3 bases are TGTGCCAGCTCCCCGGACAGGGGCACTGAAGCTTTCTTT. Translated, it gives CASSPDRGTEAFF.

The V and J genes are TRBV9 and TRBJ1-4, with D perhaps TRBD1 (6 bases). The CDR3 loop spans 16 amino acids. V lost 4 bases and J lost 1, with 14 bases in between. CDR1 SGDLS and CDR2 YYNGEE come from the germline V gene. The CDR3 nucleotides are TGTGCCAGCAGCCCTCGGGAGGGGGTAACTAATGAAAAACTGTTTTTT. The encoded protein is CASSPREGVTNEKLFF.

The chain uses TRBV18 and TRBJ2-1; 9 positions match TRBD2. V gave up 3 bases and J gave up 8 bases; unmatched junction bases: 8. From germline, CDR1 is KGHSH and CDR2 LQKENI. This CDR3 has 15 residues. The DNA for the CDR3 is TGTGCCAGCTCACCCCCGGGACTAGCTGTAGATGAGCAGTTCTTC. It yields the protein CASSPPGLAVDEQFF.

Points on this clone: Other DNA sequences of this sample code for an identical CDR3. This chain connects TRBV5-1 to TRBJ1-5; D gene unclear. The CDR3 spans 13 residues. V lost 0 bases and J lost 2, with 3 bases in between. Germline assignment: CDR1 SGHRS and CDR2 YFSETQ. CDR3 protein: CASSLAGNQPQHF. In DNA form, the CDR3 reads TGCGCCAGCAGCTTGGCAGGCAATCAGCCCCAGCATTTT.

This sequence joins TRBV4-1 and TRBJ1-4, with D possibly matching TRBD1 (5 bases). Germline CDR1 MGHRA, CDR2 YSYEKL. V lost 5 bases, J lost 3 bases, and 13 bases lay in between. The length of the CDR3 is 15 residues. The CDR3 sequence: CASSSQGAANEKLFF. DNA of the CDR3: TGCGCCAGCAGCTCCCAAGGGGCAGCTAATGAAAAACTGTTTTTT.

This clone has just a few counts. The genes are TRBV5-4 and TRBJ1-1, with D maybe TRBD1 (6 bases). This CDR3 is built from 12 residues. The V gene's germline CDR1 is SGHNT and CDR2 YYREEE (reference sequence). V lost 5 bases, J lost 8 bases, and 13 bases lay in between. DNA for the CDR3: TGTGCCAGCAGGACGGTGGACAGCGAAGCTTTCTTT. Its protein is CASRTVDSEAFF.

This chain links TRBV4-1 with TRBJ2-7; 9 bases agree with TRBD1. The CDR3 consists of 14 residues. CDR1 and CDR2 (germline): MGHRA, YSYEKL. V trimming: 6 bases; J trimming: 3 bases; junction bases outside the gene matches: 6. The CDR3 reads CASSPTGGVYEQYF. CDR3 coding DNA: TGCGCCAGCAGTCCGACAGGGGGGGTCTACGAGCAGTACTTC.

This sequence joins TRBV30 and TRBJ1-2; the D gene is possibly TRBD1 (5 bases). There are 13 residues in the CDR3. The V gene lost 0 bases and the J gene lost 4 bases, with 9 bases spanning the gap. Germline V CDR1 and CDR2: GTSNPN, SVGIG (reference sequence). The CDR3 nucleotides are TGTGCCTGGAGTGTGAGCCAGGGCTATGGCTACACCTTC. It encodes CAWSVSQGYGYTF. Filled out from reference TRBV30 and TRBJ1-2, the complete variable domain reads SQTIHQWPATLVQPVGSPLSLECTVEGTSNPNLYWYRQAAGRGLQLLFYSVGIGQISSEVPQNLSASRPQDRQFILSSKKLLLSDSGFYLCAWSVSQGYGYTFGSGTRLTVV.

This clone was found many times. V is TRBV28 and J is TRBJ2-3; D may be TRBD2 (6 bases). The V gene's germline CDR1 is MDHEN and CDR2 SYDVKM. Trimming cost V 6 bases and J 8 bases, with 18 bases left between them. The CDR3 is made up of 14 amino acids. CDR3 bases: TGTGCCAGCAGCGTGGTGGGACTTCCGGCTACGCAGTATTTT. Its protein is CASSVVGLPATQYF.

This clone appeared a few times. This rearrangement joins TRBV5-4 to TRBJ2-6; D might be TRBD1 (5 bases). The CDR3 extends over 17 amino acids. Between the trimmed V and J ends, which lost 0 bases and 8 bases, there was a span of 18 bases. The germline gives CDR1 SGHNT, CDR2 YYREEE (reference sequence). CDR3 coding DNA: TGTGCCAGCAGCTTGGGGTTCCTTAGGCAGGGAACCAACGTCCTGACTTTC. It specifies CASSLGFLRQGTNVLTF.

V gene TRBV5-1 combines with J gene TRBJ1-1, with 10 bases aligning to TRBD1. CDR3 size: 14 residues. The V and J ends lost 5 bases and 1 base, in that order; junction bases with no gene match: 2. CDR1 and CDR2 from the germline V gene are SGHRS and YFSETQ. Here the CDR3 DNA reads TGCGCCAGCAGTCGACAGGGGGCGAACACTGAAGCTTTCTTT. Translation: CASSRQGANTEAFF.

There are a few counts of this clone. This chain connects TRBV30 to TRBJ1-2; tentatively, D is TRBD1 (6 bases). V was shortened by 2 bases and J by 4 bases, with 11 bases between the two germline ends. The CDR3 extends over 13 amino acids. Germline V lookup: CDR1 GTSNPN, CDR2 SVGIG (reference sequence). The CDR3 protein is CAWSFGRGYGYTF. CDR3 coding DNA: TGTGCCTGGAGTTTTGGCAGGGGCTATGGCTACACCTTC.